This TCR beta chain was sequenced in a study of cytomegalovirus exposure and HLA in healthy donors. CDR3 length: 13 amino acids. The V end was cut by 1 base, the J end by 4 bases, with 8 bases between. CDR1 is SGHNT, CDR2 YYREEE, per germline (reference sequence). The study, taken as a whole, reports: In a later analysis, at a false discovery rate of 0.05, under 20,000 TCR beta sequences were associated with HLA alleles.

The PCR employed 60 Vbeta primers together with 13 Jbeta primers. Sequenced by immunoSEQ multiplex PCR; TCRdb stores in-frame clones only, minus some. The data show roughly 49,000 clones, with over 60% seen just once and 2.5% to 3% held by the top ten. Details on this clone: Its matching antigen is unknown.

The chain recombines TRBV5-4 with TRBJ1-1; a weak D match, TRBD1 (6 bases). The origin of this receptor is a woman aged 40 to 49 in good health and CMV-seropositive. Sequences were obtained from PBMCs. The CDR3 nucleotides are TGTGCCAGCAGCTTGCAGGGGACCACTGAAGCTTTCTTT. It encodes CASSLQGTTEAFF.